This T cell receptor beta chain stems from a study of blood T cell repertoires in COVID-19. Study background: In each case, the material was cDNA or gDNA derived from T cells, B-cell-depleted T cells, or PBMCs.

Per the original methods: Using reference gene primer amplification, nucleated cell counts were estimated. Here immunoSEQ multiplex PCR was the method, and the copy in TCRdb shows in-frame clones only, minus some. V and J calls and clone size are those listed in that table; D and trimming were worked out from the DNA. The repertoire holds 71,000 or so clones, with approximately 80% as singletons. V trimming: 4 bases; J trimming: 7 bases; junction bases outside the gene matches: 9. The CDR3 has 14 amino acids. From germline, CDR1 is MNHEY and CDR2 SVGEGT. The rearrangement joins TRBV6-2 or TRBV6-3 to TRBJ2-7; 8 nucleotides align to TRBD2. The specimen sequenced was peripheral blood. The TCR was taken from a man aged 45-65 years with acute or convalescent COVID-19. CDR3 nucleotide sequence: TGTGCCAGCAGTTTTGCCGGGACTAGGAGAGAGCAGTACTTC. This codes for CASSFAGTRREQYF.